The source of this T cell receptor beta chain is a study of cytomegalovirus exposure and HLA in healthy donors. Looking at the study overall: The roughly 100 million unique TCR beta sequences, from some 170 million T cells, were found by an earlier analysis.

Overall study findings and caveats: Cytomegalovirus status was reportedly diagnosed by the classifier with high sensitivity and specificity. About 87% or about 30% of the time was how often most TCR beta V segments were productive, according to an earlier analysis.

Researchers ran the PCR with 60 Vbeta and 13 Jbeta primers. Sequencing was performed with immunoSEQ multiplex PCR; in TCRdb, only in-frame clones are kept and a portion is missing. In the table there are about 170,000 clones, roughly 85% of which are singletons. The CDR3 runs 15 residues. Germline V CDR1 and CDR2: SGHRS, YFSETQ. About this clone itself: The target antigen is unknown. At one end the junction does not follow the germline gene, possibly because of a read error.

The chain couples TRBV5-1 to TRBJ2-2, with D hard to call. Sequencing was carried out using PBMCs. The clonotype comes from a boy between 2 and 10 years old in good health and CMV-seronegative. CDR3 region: CASTAAATKTGELFF. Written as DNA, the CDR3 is TGCGCCAGCACCGCCGCGGCTACGAAGACCGGGGAGCTGTTTTTT.